Presented here are 11 T cell receptor beta chains from one specimen sequenced in a study of cytomegalovirus exposure and HLA in healthy donors. The PCR made use of 60 Vbeta and 13 Jbeta primers. Assay used: immunoSEQ multiplex PCR; TCRdb lists only in-frame clones, some missing. The sample lists around 40,000 clones, around 70% occurring once. Input material: PBMCs. These receptors all stem from a woman aged 30 to 39 in good health and CMV-seronegative.

The V call is TRBV28, the J call TRBJ1-1; D remains unclear. This CDR3 comprises 13 residues. The germline V and J ends were trimmed by 6 bases and 4 bases, with 12 bases remaining between them. The germline CDR1 and CDR2 sequences are MDHEN and SYDVKM. The CDR3 region is CASRPSGSTEAFF. CDR3 nucleotide sequence: TGTGCCAGCAGACCCTCGGGAAGCACTGAAGCTTTCTTT.

There are a few counts of this clone. The same CDR3 also results from other DNA sequences found in this sample. The rearrangement links TRBV29-1 to TRBJ2-1; D is perhaps TRBD2 (5 bases). Looked up from germline, CDR1 is SQVTM and CDR2 is ANQGSEA. V gave up 6 bases and J gave up 5 bases, with 11 bases separating them. This CDR3 is built from 12 residues. CDR3 residues: CSVERRDNEQFF. CDR3 in DNA: TGCAGCGTCGAGAGGCGGGACAATGAGCAGTTCTTC.

The chain combines TRBV4-1 with TRBJ2-1; 8 bases match TRBD2. V lost 2 bases and J lost 5; bases outside the gene matches: 11. Per the germline V gene, CDR1 is MGHRA and CDR2 is YSYEKL. The CDR3 consists of 17 residues. CDR3 sequence (DNA): TGCGCCAGCAGCCAACCTCTGAGGAGCGGGAGAGACAATGAGCAGTTCTTC. It codes for CASSQPLRSGRDNEQFF.

The rearrangement uses TRBV28 and TRBJ1-1; D gene unclear. The V and J ends lost 6 bases and 10 bases respectively, with 9 bases between them. The CDR3 runs to 10 residues. CDR1 and CDR2 (germline): MDHEN, SYDVKM. The CDR3 nucleotides are TGTGCCAGCAGCCGAAACAGAGCTTTCTTT. It specifies CASSRNRAFF.

This clone has just one count. V and J are TRBV4-2 and TRBJ1-5; TRBD1 might be the D (6 bases). The V end lost 0 bases, the J end lost 2 bases, and 20 bases lay between the germline ends. Germline CDR1 is LGHNA and CDR2 is YNFKEQ. The CDR3 spans 19 residues. CDR3 amino acids: CASSQDTPATGAGNQPQHF. The DNA of the CDR3 is TGTGCCAGCAGCCAAGATACCCCGGCGACAGGAGCTGGCAATCAGCCCCAGCATTTT.

This clone appeared many times. The rearrangement uses TRBV4-1 and TRBJ1-1; TRBD1 matches at 10 bases. The germline V gene encodes CDR1 MGHRA and CDR2 YSYEKL. Unmatched junction bases numbered 10, after V lost 5 bases and J lost 7 bases. CDR3 size: 15 residues. The CDR3 nucleotides read TGCGCCAGCAGCACACAGTTGGGACAGGGGAGTGAAGCTTTCTTT. It translates to CASSTQLGQGSEAFF.

The V call is TRBV5-1, the J call TRBJ2-7; TRBD1 agrees at 11 bases. This CDR3 has 15 residues. Trimming removed 4 bases from V and 4 bases from J; junction bases left unmatched: 7. In germline, CDR1 is SGHRS, CDR2 YFSETQ. CDR3 amino acids: CASSAWTGGVYEQYF. CDR3 in DNA: TGCGCCAGCAGCGCATGGACAGGGGGCGTTTACGAGCAGTACTTC.

This clone was seen only a few times. The rearrangement links TRBV10-3 to TRBJ1-1; the D gene is possibly TRBD1 (5 bases). V gave up 5 bases and J gave up 4 bases, with 8 bases separating them. Germline V CDR1 and CDR2: ENHRY, SYGVKD. This CDR3 region has 12 residues. CDR3 bases: TGTGCCATCAGTCCAGGGCGCACTGAAGCTTTCTTT. Translated, it gives CAISPGRTEAFF.

The chain carries TRBV9 and TRBJ1-4, with TRBD1 as a possible D gene (6 bases). V was trimmed by 0 bases and J by 4 bases, leaving 7 bases between them. This CDR3 is 14 amino acids long. Germline V gene data show CDR1 as SGDLS and CDR2 as YYNGEE. Here the CDR3 reads CASSVAGVNEKLFF. The CDR3 DNA sequence: TGTGCCAGCAGCGTAGCAGGGGTTAATGAAAAACTGTTTTTT.

The rearrangement uses TRBV2 and TRBJ1-6; no definite D call. This CDR3 has 17 amino acids. Germline V gives CDR1 SNHLY, CDR2 FYNNEI. With 6 bases removed from V and 0 bases from J, the gap between germline ends came to 15 bases. The CDR3: CASSSSQYLSYNSPLHF. CDR3 nucleotide sequence: TGTGCCAGCAGCTCTAGCCAGTATCTCTCCTATAATTCACCCCTCCACTTT.

The rearrangement links TRBV4-1 to TRBJ2-1, with TRBD1 matching 7 bases. V dropped 4 bases and J dropped 8; count of bases not matched to a gene: 11. Germline V gene sequence: CDR1 MGHRA, CDR2 YSYEKL. The CDR3 is made up of 15 amino acids. The chain's CDR3 is CASSPDRIPWDEQFF. CDR3 DNA: TGCGCCAGCAGCCCGGACAGGATACCCTGGGATGAGCAGTTCTTC.